A single sample is the source of the 31 T cell receptor beta chains below, sequenced in a study of T cell responses to AZD1222 COVID-19 vaccine. The table came from immunoSEQ multiplex PCR; TCRdb's copy has only in-frame clones and leaves some out. The sample records around 160,000 clones, about nine tenths being singletons. The sample here was peripheral blood, taken 28 days after the second AZD1222 dose. The receptors were gathered from an adult who received the AZD1222 COVID-19 vaccine.

The chain carries TRBV4-1 and TRBJ1-3, with no clear D. With 0 bases removed from V and 0 bases from J, the gap between germline ends came to 6 bases. Germline assignment: CDR1 MGHRA and CDR2 YSYEKL. This CDR3 has 15 amino acids. The CDR3 spells CASSQDPVSGNTIYF. In DNA form, the CDR3 reads TGCGCCAGCAGCCAAGATCCGGTCTCTGGAAACACCATATATTTT.

The chain links TRBV5-8 to TRBJ2-5; weak D call: TRBD1 (5 bases). The CDR3 totals 13 residues. The V gene's germline CDR1 is SGHTS and CDR2 YDEGEE. V dropped 4 bases and J dropped 1 base, with 8 bases sitting between them. The CDR3 here is CASSSQGQETQYF. The DNA of the CDR3 is TGTGCCAGCAGCAGCCAGGGCCAAGAGACCCAGTACTTC.

This chain uses TRBV11-2 with TRBJ1-4, with a tentative D call TRBD1 (6 bases). The V and J ends lost 2 bases and 7 bases respectively, with 11 bases between them. There are 14 residues in the CDR3. Germline V gene lookup returns CDR1 SGHAT and CDR2 FQNNGV. The CDR3 protein is CASSLIGGIEKLFF. The CDR3, as DNA: TGTGCCAGCAGCTTAATAGGGGGGATTGAAAAACTGTTTTTT.

V gene TRBV13 combines with J gene TRBJ1-1; D may be TRBD1 (5 bases). Trimming took off 5 bases at V and 0 bases at J, with 13 bases between the two ends. This CDR3 comprises 15 residues. Germline CDR1 reads PRHDT; CDR2 reads FYEKMQ (reference sequence). The CDR3 here is CASSPKGRMNTEAFF. The CDR3 DNA follows: TGTGCCAGCAGCCCAAAGGGGAGAATGAACACTGAAGCTTTCTTT.

The chain has TRBV5-1 and TRBJ2-5; D is perhaps TRBD2 (5 bases). The CDR3 spans 15 residues. V dropped 4 bases and J dropped 5 bases, with 18 bases sitting between them. From germline, CDR1 is SGHRS and CDR2 YFSETQ. The CDR3 region is CASSVSASPQETQYF. CDR3 nucleotide sequence: TGCGCCAGCAGCGTATCCGCTAGCCCCCAGGAGACCCAGTACTTC. The entire variable domain, with the rest obtained from reference TRBV5-1 and TRBJ2-5, is as follows: KAGVTQTPRYLIKTRGQQVTLSCSPISGHRSVSWYQQTPGQGLQFLFEYFSETQRNKGNFPGRFSGRQFSNSRSEMNVSTLELGDSALYLCASSVSASPQETQYFGPGTRLLVL.

The V gene is TRBV5-5, the J gene TRBJ1-1, with 10 positions matching TRBD1. Per the germline V gene, CDR1 is SGHKS and CDR2 is YYEKEE (reference sequence). The CDR3 is made up of 15 amino acids. With V trimmed by 4 bases and J by 5 bases, 8 bases remained unmatched. The CDR3 nucleotides read TGTGCCAGCAGCACACTGACAGGGGGCGCAACTGAAGCTTTCTTT. It encodes CASSTLTGGATEAFF.

The genes are TRBV19 and TRBJ1-4; no definite D call. Germline values: CDR1 LNHDA, CDR2 SQIVND (reference sequence). Deletions cut 1 base from V and 0 bases from J, with 6 bases between. The CDR3 runs to 15 residues. CDR3 loop: CASSIGTTTNEKLFF. CDR3 nucleotide sequence: TGTGCCAGTAGTATAGGCACTACAACTAATGAAAAACTGTTTTTT.

The chain employs TRBV5-4 and TRBJ2-3; 10 positions match TRBD2. V shed 4 bases and J 2 bases; nucleotides not matched to a gene: 10. The CDR3 sequence is 17 residues long. CDR1 is SGHNT, CDR2 YYREEE, per germline (reference sequence). CDR3 DNA sequence: TGTGCCAGCAGCCCGCTGACTAGCGGGCCTCACACAGATACGCAGTATTTT. It encodes CASSPLTSGPHTDTQYF.

This rearrangement joins TRBV7-9 to TRBJ1-2; 7 nucleotides match TRBD1. CDR1 is SEHNR and CDR2 is FQNEAQ in the germline V gene (reference sequence). The CDR3 has 14 amino acids. V shed 5 bases and J 8 bases; nucleotides not matched to a gene: 11. CDR3 region: CASSNDRVWQGYTF. CDR3 nucleotide sequence: TGTGCCAGCAGCAATGACAGGGTATGGCAGGGCTACACCTTC.

V and J are TRBV19 and TRBJ2-7, with D possibly being TRBD1 or TRBD2 (5 bases each). There are 15 residues in the CDR3. V was trimmed by 7 bases and J by 5 bases, leaving 21 bases between them. Germline V gene data show CDR1 as LNHDA and CDR2 as SQIVND (reference sequence). CDR3 DNA sequence: TGTGCCAGTACTTCTGTGGGGACCGAGAACAACGAGCAGTACTTC. Amino acids: CASTSVGTENNEQYF.

The gene calls are TRBV20-1 and TRBJ2-6; D may match TRBD1 or TRBD2 (6 bases each). Trimming removed 3 bases at V and 3 bases at J, with 21 bases between. This CDR3 comprises 18 residues. In germline, CDR1 is DFQATT, CDR2 SNEGSKA (reference sequence). In DNA form, the CDR3 reads TGCAGTGCTAGTGAGGGGGGCTTCCCCCCCCTTGGGGCCAACGTCCTGACTTTC. Protein sequence: CSASEGGFPPLGANVLTF.

The chain has TRBV5-1 and TRBJ2-3, with 14 bases aligning to TRBD2. Germline V gives CDR1 SGHRS, CDR2 YFSETQ. J was trimmed by 0 bases and V by 4 bases; bases with no gene match: 10. There are 19 residues in the CDR3. CDR3 coding DNA: TGCGCCAGCAGCAAGGGACTAGCGGGAGCGTCAACTAGCACAGATACGCAGTATTTT. This encodes CASSKGLAGASTSTDTQYF.

V usage is TRBV29-1 and J usage is TRBJ1-2; D gene ambiguous. The CDR3 sequence is 15 residues long. Germline CDR1 SQVTM, CDR2 ANQGSEA. V was cut by 1 base and J by 6 bases, with 18 bases left in between. CDR3 amino acids: CSVEGSRGRGNGYTF. The CDR3 region has the DNA TGCAGCGTTGAAGGAAGTCGGGGTCGGGGTAATGGCTACACCTTC.

This sequence joins TRBV12-3 or TRBV12-4 and TRBJ1-5; the match to TRBD1 covers 7 bases. CDR3 length equals 12 residues. V lost 7 bases, J lost 7 bases, and 4 bases stayed unmatched. The CDR3: CASKTTGQPQHF. CDR3 DNA: TGTGCCAGCAAAACGACAGGGCAGCCCCAGCATTTT.

Notes on this clone: The sample has other DNA sequences that encode this CDR3 too. The chain links TRBV19 to TRBJ1-5; D not certain. Per the germline V gene, CDR1 is LNHDA and CDR2 is SQIVND (reference sequence). Between the trimmed V and J ends, which lost 5 bases and 4 bases, there was a span of 9 bases. CDR3 length: 13 residues. As DNA, the CDR3 is TGTGCCAGTAGTTACGGGAGTAATCAGCCCCAGCATTTT. As protein: CASSYGSNQPQHF.

The chain recombines TRBV5-6 with TRBJ1-5; D might be TRBD1 (6 bases). This CDR3 is built from 14 residues. With 5 bases removed from V and 6 bases from J, the gap between germline ends came to 15 bases. Per germline, CDR1 SGHDT and CDR2 YYEEEE. The DNA for the CDR3 is TGTGCCAGCAGTCCCCAGGGCAGGGGTCAGCCCCAGCATTTT. Translating gives CASSPQGRGQPQHF.

The rearrangement joins TRBV2 to TRBJ2-7, with 9 bases identical to TRBD2. The trim removed 7 bases at V and 0 bases at J, leaving 13 bases unmatched. The CDR3 has 17 amino acids. Germline lookup yields CDR1 SNHLY and CDR2 FYNNEI. CDR3 sequence reads: CASIPRGRLAVSYEQYF. CDR3 nucleotide sequence: TGTGCCAGCATTCCCCGCGGGAGACTAGCGGTCTCCTACGAGCAGTACTTC.

J is TRBJ2-7 and V is TRBV20-1, with D possibly being TRBD2 (6 bases). CDR3 length: 17 residues. CDR1 DFQATT and CDR2 SNEGSKA come from the germline V gene (reference sequence). With 3 bases removed from V and 4 bases from J, the gap between germline ends came to 25 bases. The CDR3 DNA follows: TGCAGTGCTAGTAGCATTCAGGGTGGGACTCGAAATTACGAGCAGTACTTC. It is translated as CSASSIQGGTRNYEQYF.

The gene calls are TRBV29-1 and TRBJ1-2, with D unresolved. The V end was cut by 4 bases, the J end by 1 base, with 10 bases between. The CDR3 is 13 residues long. Germline CDR1 and CDR2: SQVTM and ANQGSEA. The CDR3 loop is CSVGQLFNYGYTF. For the CDR3, the DNA is TGCAGCGTTGGGCAGCTCTTTAACTATGGCTACACCTTC.

With regard to this clone: An end of the junction differs from the germline gene, which may be a read error. This rearrangement joins TRBV7-8 to TRBJ2-2; D might be TRBD2 (5 bases). Germline CDR1 reads SGHVS; CDR2 reads FQNEAQ. The CDR3 is 17 amino acids. DNA of the CDR3: TGTGCCAGCAGCTTAAATTTGGTAACGGGATTACACCGGGGAGCTGTTTTT. Translated: CASSLNLVTGLHRGAVF.

This clone showed up just a few times. The CDR3 region is CASQAGQHEKLFF. The CDR3 DNA is TGCGCCAGCCAAGCCGGGCAACATGAAAAACTGTTTTTT. The rearrangement uses TRBV10-1 and TRBJ1-4; unclear D gene. CDR3 size: 13 residues. Germline V gene sequence: CDR1 WNHNN, CDR2 SYGVQD (reference sequence). V was cut by 8 bases and J by 6 bases, with 13 bases left in between.

The chain employs TRBV6-2 or TRBV6-3 and TRBJ1-2, with D tentatively TRBD1 (5 bases). The CDR3 covers 13 residues. The ends were cut back, 4 bases at V and 4 bases at J, with 10 bases in the middle. Germline assignment: CDR1 MNHEY and CDR2 SVGEGT. Written as DNA, the CDR3 is TGTGCCAGCAGTTTAGGGGACTCCTATGGCTACACCTTC. Translated, it gives CASSLGDSYGYTF.

This chain uses TRBV9 with TRBJ1-1, with D possibly being TRBD1 (6 bases). Germline loops: CDR1 SGDLS, CDR2 YYNGEE. Trimming removed 4 bases from V and 4 bases from J, with 17 bases in between. The CDR3 has 15 amino acids. Here the CDR3 reads CASSPRKRDTTEAFF. In nucleotides, the CDR3 is TGTGCCAGCAGCCCCCGCAAAAGGGACACCACTGAAGCTTTCTTT.

The chain couples TRBV20-1 to TRBJ2-5, with D tentatively TRBD1 (5 bases). The CDR3 length is 14 residues. V was cut by 3 bases and J by 2 bases, with 13 bases left in between. The germline CDR1 and CDR2 sequences are DFQATT and SNEGSKA (reference sequence). CDR3 DNA sequence: TGCAGTGCTAGTCACAGGCCGCAACAAGAGACCCAGTACTTC. This codes for CSASHRPQQETQYF.

The rearrangement uses TRBV20-1 and TRBJ1-5; D gene ambiguous. The CDR3 covers 15 residues. CDR1 and CDR2 (germline): DFQATT, SNEGSKA (reference sequence). V shed 3 bases and J shed 9 bases, with 21 bases lying between them. The CDR3 sequence: CSASEVDAVGRPQHF. In DNA form, the CDR3 reads TGCAGTGCTAGTGAGGTTGACGCGGTAGGGCGGCCCCAGCATTTT.

J is TRBJ1-3 and V is TRBV20-1; D uncertain. Germline-derived CDR1 and CDR2 are DFQATT and SNEGSKA (reference sequence). Trimming stripped 6 bases from V and 6 bases from J, with 6 bases between. The CDR3 covers 10 residues. As DNA, the CDR3 is TGCAGTGCCTTAGAAAACACCATATATTTT. Translating it yields CSALENTIYF.

The V and J genes are TRBV7-9 and TRBJ1-5, with unresolved D. Germline assignment: CDR1 SEHNR and CDR2 FQNEAQ (reference sequence). The CDR3 totals 14 residues. The V end lost 2 bases, the J end lost 0 bases, and 5 bases lay between the germline ends. CDR3 DNA: TGTGCCAGCAGCTTATCGGCTAGCAATCAGCCCCAGCATTTT. Residues: CASSLSASNQPQHF.

The J gene is TRBJ2-2, the V gene TRBV9, with 12 positions matching TRBD2. In germline, CDR1 is SGDLS, CDR2 YYNGEE. There are 17 residues in the CDR3. J was trimmed by 4 bases and V by 0 bases; bases with no gene match: 4. The CDR3 nucleotides are TGTGCCAGCAGCGTAGAGACTAGCGGGGGTATCACCGGGGAGCTGTTTTTT. The encoded protein is CASSVETSGGITGELFF.

This clone was observed a few times. The chain has TRBV6-1 and TRBJ2-1; 10 positions match TRBD1. The ends lost 0 bases at V and 14 bases at J; junction bases unmatched: 4. Germline CDR1 reads MNHNS; CDR2 reads SASEGT. The CDR3 covers 13 residues. CDR3 sequence reads: CASSEALGQGKFF. CDR3 DNA: TGTGCCAGCAGTGAAGCGCTGGGACAGGGGAAGTTCTTC.

The chain employs TRBV6-5 and TRBJ1-1; the match to TRBD1 covers 8 bases. The CDR3 extends over 13 amino acids. Germline CDR1 reads MNHEY; CDR2 reads SVGAGI. Trimming at V came to 7 bases and at J to 10 bases, leaving 11 bases not matched to a gene. CDR3 sequence: CASMGVQGAGAFF. The CDR3 bases are TGTGCCAGCATGGGGGTTCAGGGGGCGGGAGCTTTCTTT.

The count of this clone is one. This chain connects TRBV10-3 to TRBJ2-7, with D possibly TRBD1 on 6 matching bases. From germline, CDR1 is ENHRY and CDR2 SYGVKD. CDR3 length equals 15 residues. The V end was cut by 3 bases, the J end by 1 base, with 13 bases between. CDR3 region: CAISEPSRGSYEQYF. The CDR3 region has the DNA TGTGCCATCAGTGAACCCTCGAGGGGGTCCTACGAGCAGTACTTC.